The 20 T cell receptor beta chains given below trace back to one sample, sequenced in a study of CD8+ T cells in alopecia areata. The authors extracted RNA and reverse transcribed it into cDNA as the sequencing template. Clones were sequenced by immunoSEQ multiplex PCR, and TCRdb holds only the in-frame ones, with some missing. The sample holds 110,000 to 150,000 clones; roughly 52% are singletons and the top ten take approximately 15%. Treatment: oral pan-JAK inhibitor, 5-10 mg twice daily. Material: CD8+ T cells sorted from blood, obtained at week 4, from a patient treated with tofacitinib. Receptors were obtained from a human donor with alopecia areata.

This clone appeared a single time. Here the CDR3 reads CASSLDQGWKYF. As DNA, the CDR3 is TGTGCCAGCAGCTTAGACCAGGGGTGGAAGTACTTC. This chain uses TRBV7-9 with TRBJ2-7, with a tentative D call TRBD1 (6 bases). V dropped 1 base and J dropped 11 bases, with 12 bases sitting between them. The germline gives CDR1 SEHNR, CDR2 FQNEAQ (reference sequence). The CDR3 has 12 residues.

This chain links TRBV6-5 with TRBJ2-7, with a weak D call TRBD2 (5 bases). The CDR3 length is 12 residues. Trimming left V 6 bases short and J 6 bases short, with 12 bases between. The V gene's germline CDR1 is MNHEY and CDR2 SVGAGI. CDR3 coding DNA: TGTGCCAGCAGCTTGAGCGGTGGCGAGCAGTACTTC. Encoded protein: CASSLSGGEQYF.

The gene calls are TRBV5-1 and TRBJ2-1; D is unresolved. The V gene's germline CDR1 is SGHRS and CDR2 YFSETQ. The CDR3 covers 15 residues. Trimming stripped 4 bases from V and 0 bases from J, with 11 bases between. CDR3 sequence: CASSPGPSSYNEQFF. The CDR3 nucleotides are TGCGCCAGCAGCCCGGGTCCGAGCTCCTACAATGAGCAGTTCTTC.

The chain is built from TRBV6-1 and TRBJ2-2; 9 bases are a match to TRBD1. Losses at the gene ends were 1 base for V and 3 bases for J; bases not matched to a gene: 0. Germline V gives CDR1 MNHNS, CDR2 SASEGT. The CDR3 length is 15 residues. CDR3 in amino acids: CASSEGTGDTGELFF. In DNA, the CDR3 is TGTGCCAGCAGTGAAGGGACAGGGGACACCGGGGAGCTGTTTTTT.

V and J are TRBV7-2 and TRBJ2-1; the D call may be TRBD1 or TRBD2 (6 bases each). Germline assignment: CDR1 SGHTA and CDR2 FQGNSA. The germline V and J ends were trimmed by 0 bases and 8 bases, with 11 bases remaining between them. This CDR3 region has 14 residues. CDR3 sequence reads: CASSLAGGGYEQFF. As DNA, the CDR3 is TGTGCCAGCAGCTTAGCGGGGGGCGGGTATGAGCAGTTCTTC. The full variable domain, completed using reference TRBV7-2 and TRBJ2-1, is GAGVSQSPSNKVTEKGKDVELRCDPISGHTALYWYRQSLGQGLEFLIYFQGNSAPDKSGLPSDRFSAERTGGSVSTLTIQRTQQEDSAVYLCASSLAGGGYEQFFGPGTRLTVL.

The chain recombines TRBV7-3 with TRBJ2-3; D gene uncertain. The length of the CDR3 is 16 residues. Trimming left V 1 base short and J 5 bases short, with 16 bases between. CDR1 and CDR2 from the germline V gene are SGHTA and FQGTGA. The CDR3 region is CASSLIVSSSGDTQYF. CDR3 coding DNA: TGTGCCAGCAGCTTAATCGTGTCGTCTAGTGGAGATACGCAGTATTTT.

The chain joins TRBV25-1 to TRBJ1-2, with TRBD1 matching 7 bases. The CDR3 extends over 11 amino acids. CDR1 is MGHDK and CDR2 is SYGVNS in the germline V gene. Trimming at V came to 9 bases and at J to 6 bases, leaving 4 bases not matched to a gene. This CDR3 reads CASSTGNGYTF. The CDR3 DNA reads as TGTGCCAGTTCGACAGGGAATGGCTACACCTTC.

This chain uses TRBV28 with TRBJ2-1; no firm D call. Per germline, CDR1 MDHEN and CDR2 SYDVKM. The CDR3 is 11 residues long. Trimming removed 5 bases from V and 9 bases from J, with 8 bases in between. CDR3 coding DNA: TGTGCCAGCAGTCCGCACACTGAGCAGTTCTTC. This sequence encodes CASSPHTEQFF.

The chain uses TRBV11-2 and TRBJ2-7; the D gene could be TRBD1 or TRBD2 (5 bases each). V lost 5 bases, J lost 4 bases, and 12 bases lay in between. From germline, CDR1 is SGHAT and CDR2 FQNNGV. The CDR3 spans 13 residues. The CDR3 is CASSHGTKYEQYF. The CDR3 bases are TGTGCCAGCAGCCACGGGACGAAATACGAGCAGTACTTC.

The chain carries TRBV30 and TRBJ2-1; D might be TRBD1 or TRBD2, each matching 5 bases. CDR1 and CDR2 (germline): GTSNPN, SVGIG (reference sequence). The CDR3 length is 14 residues. V was trimmed by 4 bases and J by 0 bases, leaving 10 bases between them. The CDR3 DNA follows: TGTGCCTGGATGAGGGACCGCTCCTACAATGAGCAGTTCTTC. Translation: CAWMRDRSYNEQFF.

The chain joins TRBV6-5 to TRBJ1-1; perhaps TRBD1 as D (5 bases). Trimming pared 2 bases from V and 4 bases from J, leaving 8 bases between. There are 13 residues in the CDR3. Looked up from germline, CDR1 is MNHEY and CDR2 is SVGAGI. CDR3 residues: CASSYLGGTEAFF. The CDR3 bases are TGTGCCAGCAGTTACCTGGGGGGCACTGAAGCTTTCTTT.

This clone occurred a few times. The sample has other DNA sequences that encode this CDR3 too. J is TRBJ1-5 and V is TRBV29-1; the D is unclear. V shed 0 bases and J shed 4 bases, with 4 bases lying between them. This CDR3 is 12 amino acids long. CDR1 is SQVTM and CDR2 is ANQGSEA in the germline V gene. The CDR3 DNA follows: TGCAGCGTTGAAGATGGAAATCAGCCCCAGCATTTT. Amino acid sequence: CSVEDGNQPQHF.

This clone came up a few times. The rearrangement uses TRBV13 and TRBJ2-7, with a tentative D call TRBD2 (6 bases). Germline CDR1 is PRHDT and CDR2 is FYEKMQ (reference sequence). There are 13 residues in the CDR3. Trimming took off 5 bases at V and 1 base at J, with 9 bases between the two ends. The CDR3 reads CASSAGRSYEQYF. Written as DNA, the CDR3 is TGTGCCAGCAGCGCAGGGAGGTCCTACGAGCAGTACTTC.

The J gene is TRBJ2-3, the V gene TRBV7-9; D possibly corresponds to TRBD2 (5 bases). V shed 5 bases and J shed 10 bases, with 16 bases lying between them. The CDR3 contains 13 residues. The germline V gene encodes CDR1 SEHNR and CDR2 FQNEAQ (reference sequence). For the CDR3, the DNA is TGTGCCAGCAGCCCCTTCGGGGAAGAGGCGCAGTATTTT. The encoded protein is CASSPFGEEAQYF.

This clone was counted a single time. The chain carries TRBV9 and TRBJ2-7; possible D gene TRBD1, 6 bases. This CDR3 region has 14 residues. V was trimmed by 3 bases and J by 0 bases, leaving 10 bases between them. The germline V gene encodes CDR1 SGDLS and CDR2 YYNGEE. The CDR3 protein is CASSEGDSSYEQYF. For the CDR3, the DNA is TGTGCCAGCAGCGAGGGGGATAGCTCCTACGAGCAGTACTTC.

The CDR3 DNA reads TGTGCCAGCAGCTTAGAAGGCACACTGTACGAGCAGTACTTC. This encodes CASSLEGTLYEQYF. The chain has TRBV7-9 and TRBJ2-7; the D is unclear. This CDR3 is 14 amino acids long. V shed 1 base and J shed 4 bases, with 11 bases lying between them. CDR1 and CDR2 from the germline V gene are SEHNR and FQNEAQ (reference sequence).

This clone has a handful of counts. This chain joins TRBV4-2 and TRBJ2-6, with 9 bases matching TRBD2. The length of the CDR3 is 21 residues. Germline V gives CDR1 LGHNA, CDR2 YNFKEQ. The trim removed 0 bases at V and 0 bases at J, leaving 12 bases unmatched. The CDR3 region is CASSQELVGGGANSGANVLTF. The DNA of the CDR3 is TGTGCCAGCAGCCAAGAACTGGTAGGCGGGGGGGCGAACTCTGGGGCCAACGTCCTGACTTTC.

This clone was seen only a few times. The chain links TRBV25-1 to TRBJ1-1; D possibly corresponds to TRBD1 (5 bases). The V end lost 5 bases, the J end lost 3 bases, and 16 bases lay between the germline ends. Per the germline V gene, CDR1 is MGHDK and CDR2 is SYGVNS. The CDR3 extends over 15 amino acids. The CDR3 DNA reads TGTGCCAGCAGTCCTCCCCCCCAGGGTTACACTGAAGCTTTCTTT. Its protein is CASSPPPQGYTEAFF.

This clone showed up just a few times. The rearrangement joins TRBV27 to TRBJ2-1; D is possibly TRBD1 (6 bases). CDR3 length: 15 amino acids. V lost 4 bases to trimming and J lost 4 bases, with 14 bases between them. Germline V gene sequence: CDR1 MNHEY, CDR2 SMNVEV (reference sequence). CDR3 amino acids: CASSYASRGYNEQFF. CDR3 in DNA: TGTGCCAGCAGTTACGCTAGCAGGGGATACAATGAGCAGTTCTTC.

The rearrangement uses TRBV27 and TRBJ2-3; D gene ambiguous. The germline CDR1 and CDR2 sequences are MNHEY and SMNVEV (reference sequence). The CDR3 has 11 residues. Trimming shortened V by 7 bases and J by 6 bases, and 8 bases separated the two germline ends. CDR3 in amino acids: CASTFSDTQYF. CDR3 in DNA: TGTGCCAGCACCTTTTCGGATACGCAGTATTTT.